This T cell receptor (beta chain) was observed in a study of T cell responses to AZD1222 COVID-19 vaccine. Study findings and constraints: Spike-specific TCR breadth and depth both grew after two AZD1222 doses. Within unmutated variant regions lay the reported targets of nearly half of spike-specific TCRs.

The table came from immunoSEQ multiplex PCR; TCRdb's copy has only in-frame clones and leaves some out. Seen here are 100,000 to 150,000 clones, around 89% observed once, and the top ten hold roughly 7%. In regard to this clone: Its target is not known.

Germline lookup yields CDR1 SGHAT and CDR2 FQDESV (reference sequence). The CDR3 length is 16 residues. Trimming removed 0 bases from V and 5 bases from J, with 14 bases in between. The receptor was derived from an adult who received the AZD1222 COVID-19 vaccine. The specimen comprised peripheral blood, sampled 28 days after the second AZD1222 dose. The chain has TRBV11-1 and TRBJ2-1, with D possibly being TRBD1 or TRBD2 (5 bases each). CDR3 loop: CASSLAGTGRDNEQFF. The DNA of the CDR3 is TGTGCCAGCAGCTTAGCGGGGACGGGGCGAGACAATGAGCAGTTCTTC. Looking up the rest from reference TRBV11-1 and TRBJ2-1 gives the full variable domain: EAEVAQSPRYKITEKSQAVAFWCDPISGHATLYWYRQILGQGPELLVQFQDESVVDDSQLPKDRFSAERLKGVDSTLKIQPAELGDSAMYLCASSLAGTGRDNEQFFGPGTRLTVL.